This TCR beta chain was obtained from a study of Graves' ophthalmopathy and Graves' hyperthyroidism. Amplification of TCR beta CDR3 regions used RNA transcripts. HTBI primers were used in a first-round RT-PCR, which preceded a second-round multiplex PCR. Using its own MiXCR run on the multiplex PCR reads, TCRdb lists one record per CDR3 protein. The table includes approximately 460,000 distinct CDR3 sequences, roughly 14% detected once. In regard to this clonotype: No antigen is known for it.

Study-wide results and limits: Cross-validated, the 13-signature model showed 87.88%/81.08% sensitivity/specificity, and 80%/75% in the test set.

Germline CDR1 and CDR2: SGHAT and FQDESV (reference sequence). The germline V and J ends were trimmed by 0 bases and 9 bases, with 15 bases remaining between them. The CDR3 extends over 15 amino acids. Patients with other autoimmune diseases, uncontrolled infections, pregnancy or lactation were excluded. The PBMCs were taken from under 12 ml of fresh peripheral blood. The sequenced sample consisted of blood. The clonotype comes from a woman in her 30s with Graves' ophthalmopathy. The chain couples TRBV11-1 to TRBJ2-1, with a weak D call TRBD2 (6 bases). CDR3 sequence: CASSLASGPLFEQFF. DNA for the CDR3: TGTGCCAGCAGCTTAGCTAGCGGACCTTTATTTGAGCAGTTCTTC. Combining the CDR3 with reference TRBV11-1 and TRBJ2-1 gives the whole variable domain EAEVAQSPRYKITEKSQAVAFWCDPISGHATLYWYRQILGQGPELLVQFQDESVVDDSQLPKDRFSAERLKGVDSTLKIQPAELGDSAMYLCASSLASGPLFEQFFGPGTRLTVL.